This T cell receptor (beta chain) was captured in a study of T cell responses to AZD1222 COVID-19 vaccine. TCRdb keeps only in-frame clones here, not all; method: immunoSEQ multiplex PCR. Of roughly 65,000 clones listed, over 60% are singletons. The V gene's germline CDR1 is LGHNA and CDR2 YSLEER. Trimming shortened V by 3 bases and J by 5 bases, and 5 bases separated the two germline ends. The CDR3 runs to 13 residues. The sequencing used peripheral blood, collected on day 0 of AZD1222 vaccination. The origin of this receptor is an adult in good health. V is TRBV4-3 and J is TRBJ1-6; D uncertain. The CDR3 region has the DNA TGCGCCAGCAGCCAGACGAATAATTCACCCCTCCACTTT. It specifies CASSQTNNSPLHF.